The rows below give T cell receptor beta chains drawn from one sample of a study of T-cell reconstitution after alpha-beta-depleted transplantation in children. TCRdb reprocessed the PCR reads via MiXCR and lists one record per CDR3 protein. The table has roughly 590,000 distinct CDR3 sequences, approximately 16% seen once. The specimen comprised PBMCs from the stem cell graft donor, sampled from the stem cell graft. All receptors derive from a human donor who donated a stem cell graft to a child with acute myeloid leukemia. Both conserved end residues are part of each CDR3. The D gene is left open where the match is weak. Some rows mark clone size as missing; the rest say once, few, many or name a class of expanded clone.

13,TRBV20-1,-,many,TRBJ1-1,CSANFRPNTEAFF,TGCAGTGCGAATTTTAGGCCCAACACTGAAGCTTTCTTT
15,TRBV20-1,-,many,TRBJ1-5,CSARDLADSNQPQHF,TGCAGTGCTAGAGATCTGGCAGATAGCAATCAGCCCCAGCATTTT
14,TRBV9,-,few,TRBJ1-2,CASSVGSGNYGYTF,TGTGCCAGCAGCGTAGGGTCCGGAAACTATGGCTACACCTTC
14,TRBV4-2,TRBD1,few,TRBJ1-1,CASRLEGTVTEAFF,TGTGCCAGCCGCTTAGAAGGGACAGTCACTGAAGCTTTCTTT
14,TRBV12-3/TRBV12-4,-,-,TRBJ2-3,CASSRALSTDRQYF,TGTGCCAGCAGTCGGGCCCTAAGCACAGATAGGCAGTATTTT
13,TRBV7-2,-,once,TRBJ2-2,CASSFGVRGELFF,TGTGCCAGCAGCTTCGGAGTGCGCGGGGAGCTGTTTTTT
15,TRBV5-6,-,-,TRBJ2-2,CASSLLQIDTGELFF,TGTGCCAGCAGCTTGCTACAGATAGACACCGGGGAGCTGTTTTTT
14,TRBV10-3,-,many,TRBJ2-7,CAISESIRGYEQYF,TGTGCCATCAGTGAGTCGATTCGGGGCTACGAGCAGTACTTC
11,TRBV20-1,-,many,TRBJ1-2,CSARGSLGYTF,TGCAGTGCTAGAGGCAGCCTTGGCTACACCTTC
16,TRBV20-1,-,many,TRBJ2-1,CSAREGGIWGYNEQFF,TGCAGTGCTAGAGAGGGCGGGATTTGGGGATACAATGAGCAGTTCTTC
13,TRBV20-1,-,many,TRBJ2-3,CSASHPPPDTQYF,TGCAGTGCTAGTCATCCCCCCCCAGATACGCAGTATTTT
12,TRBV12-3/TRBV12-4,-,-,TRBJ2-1,CATGPWYNEQFF,TGTGCCACGGGACCATGGTACAATGAGCAGTTCTTC
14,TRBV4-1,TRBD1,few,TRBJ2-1,CASSHPDRAAEQFF,TGCGCCAGCAGCCACCCGGACAGGGCGGCTGAGCAGTTCTTC
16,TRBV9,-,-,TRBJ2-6,CASRREEGAGANVLTF,TGTGCCAGCAGACGAGAAGAGGGGGCTGGGGCCAACGTCCTGACTTTC
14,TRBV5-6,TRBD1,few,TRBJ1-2,CASNWDRAFYGYTF,TGTGCCAGCAACTGGGACAGGGCCTTCTATGGCTACACCTTC
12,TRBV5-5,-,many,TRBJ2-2,CASSFRVGELFF,TGTGCCAGCAGCTTCAGGGTCGGGGAGCTGTTTTTT
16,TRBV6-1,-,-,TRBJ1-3,CASSEEGGGSGNTIYF,TGTGCCAGCAGTGAAGAAGGAGGGGGCTCTGGAAACACCATATATTTT
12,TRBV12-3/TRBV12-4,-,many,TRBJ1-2,CASSNLRDGYTF,TGTGCCAGCTCGAATTTGAGGGATGGCTACACCTTC
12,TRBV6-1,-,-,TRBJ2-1,CASSEDKNEQFF,TGTGCCAGCAGTGAAGATAAAAATGAGCAGTTCTTC
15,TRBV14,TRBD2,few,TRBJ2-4,CASSHPSGLANIQYF,TGTGCCAGCAGCCATCCCTCGGGACTAGCAAACATTCAGTACTTC
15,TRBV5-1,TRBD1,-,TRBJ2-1,CASSLEGASGGEQFF,TGCGCCAGCAGCTTGGAGGGGGCCTCCGGTGGTGAGCAGTTCTTC
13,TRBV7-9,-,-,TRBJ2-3,CASSLSHTDTQYF,TGTGCCAGCAGCTTGAGCCACACAGATACGCAGTATTTT
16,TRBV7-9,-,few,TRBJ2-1,CASSSDDRPSYNEQFF,TGTGCCAGCAGCTCCGACGACAGGCCATCCTACAATGAGCAGTTCTTC
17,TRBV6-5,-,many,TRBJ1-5,CASSFKRGTDIGQPQHF,TGTGCCAGCAGTTTTAAGCGGGGCACAGATATCGGTCAGCCCCAGCATTTT
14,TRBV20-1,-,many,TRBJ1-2,CSASGGGVNYGYTF,TGCAGTGCTAGCGGGGGTGGGGTAAACTATGGCTACACCTTC
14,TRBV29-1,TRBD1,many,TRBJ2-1,CSVVGQGLYNEQFF,TGCAGCGTTGTGGGACAGGGACTCTACAATGAGCAGTTCTTC
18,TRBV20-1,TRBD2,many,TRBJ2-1,CSARDGSPERGIYNEQFF,TGCAGTGCTAGAGATGGATCCCCAGAGCGGGGGATCTACAATGAGCAGTTCTTC
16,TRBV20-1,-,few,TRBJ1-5,CSARDSLGLGNQPQHF,TGCAGTGCTAGAGATTCTCTGGGCCTCGGAAATCAGCCCCAGCATTTT
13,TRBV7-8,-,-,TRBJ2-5,CASNQGYQETQYF,TGTGCCAGCAATCAAGGGTACCAAGAGACCCAGTACTTC
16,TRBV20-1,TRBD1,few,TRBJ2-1,CSARAPTGGKENEQFF,TGCAGTGCTAGAGCCCCGACAGGGGGCAAAGAGAATGAGCAGTTCTTC
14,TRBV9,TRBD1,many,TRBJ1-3,CASSRTGNGNTIYF,TGTGCCAGCAGCCGGACAGGGAACGGAAACACCATATATTTT
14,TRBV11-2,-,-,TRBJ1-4,CASSPGIYNEKLFF,TGTGCCAGCAGCCCGGGCATCTATAATGAAAAACTGTTTTTT
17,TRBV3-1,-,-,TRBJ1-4,CASSSVPFDSHNEKLFF,TGTGCCAGCAGCTCTGTGCCGTTTGACAGCCACAATGAAAAACTGTTTTTT
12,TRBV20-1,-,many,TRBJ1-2,CSAREWGYGYTF,TGCAGTGCTAGAGAATGGGGTTATGGCTACACCTTC
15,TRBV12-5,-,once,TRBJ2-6,CASGPGDSGANVLTF,TGTGCTAGTGGCCCGGGAGACTCTGGGGCCAACGTCCTGACTTTC
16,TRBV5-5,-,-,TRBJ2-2,CASSRRGVSNTGELFF,TGTGCCAGCAGCCGGAGGGGGGTCTCGAACACCGGGGAGCTGTTTTTT
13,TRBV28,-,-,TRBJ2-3,CATRTVGTDTQYF,TGTGCCACCCGGACAGTCGGGACAGATACGCAGTATTTT
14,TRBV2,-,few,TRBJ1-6,CASSEAGNNSPLHF,TGTGCCAGCAGTGAGGCAGGGAATAATTCACCCCTCCACTTT
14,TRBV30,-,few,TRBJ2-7,CAWSRDRGGNEQYF,TGTGCCTGGAGTAGAGACAGGGGAGGGAACGAGCAGTACTTC
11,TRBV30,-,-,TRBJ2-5,CAWRPQETQYF,TGTGCCTGGCGCCCCCAAGAGACCCAGTACTTC
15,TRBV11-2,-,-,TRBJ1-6,CASSLVGRNNSPLHF,TGTGCCAGCAGCTTGGTTGGACGGAATAATTCACCCCTCCACTTT
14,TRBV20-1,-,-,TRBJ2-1,CSAVTRRSYNEQFF,TGCAGTGCTGTGACTAGGCGCTCCTACAATGAGCAGTTCTTC
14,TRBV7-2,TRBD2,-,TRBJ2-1,CASGISGGYNEQFF,TGTGCCAGCGGGATTAGCGGGGGCTACAATGAGCAGTTCTTC
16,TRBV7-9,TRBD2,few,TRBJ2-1,CASSFVWGEGKNEQFF,TGTGCCAGCAGCTTTGTATGGGGGGAGGGGAAAAATGAGCAGTTCTTC
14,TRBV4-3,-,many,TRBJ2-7,CASSQSRVSYEQYF,TGCGCCAGCAGCCAAAGCAGGGTCTCCTACGAGCAGTACTTC
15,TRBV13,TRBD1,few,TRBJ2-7,CASSWEGTGRNEQYF,TGTGCCAGCAGCTGGGAAGGGACAGGGAGAAACGAGCAGTACTTC
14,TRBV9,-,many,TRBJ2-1,CASSEGGAYNEQFF,TGTGCCAGCAGCGAGGGGGGGGCCTACAATGAGCAGTTCTTC
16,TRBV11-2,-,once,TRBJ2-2,CASSLGLRQGSGELFF,TGTGCCAGCAGCTTAGGGCTTAGGCAGGGGTCCGGGGAGCTGTTTTTT
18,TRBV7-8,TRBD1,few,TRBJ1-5,CASSTTPGQAYSNQPQHF,TGTGCCAGCAGCACTACCCCGGGACAGGCATATAGCAATCAGCCCCAGCATTTT
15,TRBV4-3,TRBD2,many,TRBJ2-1,CASGLRASGDNEQFF,TGCGCCAGCGGTCTACGGGCTAGCGGGGACAATGAGCAGTTCTTC
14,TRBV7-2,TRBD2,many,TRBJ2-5,CASSLAGGPETQYF,TGTGCCAGCAGCCTAGCGGGGGGGCCTGAGACCCAGTACTTC
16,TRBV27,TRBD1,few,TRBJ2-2,CASSLPRGRWAGELFF,TGTGCCAGCAGTTTACCCAGGGGGCGCTGGGCCGGGGAGCTGTTTTTT
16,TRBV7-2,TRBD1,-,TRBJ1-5,CASSFDLGTGDQPQHF,TGTGCCAGCAGCTTTGACCTCGGGACAGGGGACCAGCCCCAGCATTTT
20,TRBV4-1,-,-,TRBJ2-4,CASSPHSGTQITGAKNIQYF,TGCGCCAGCAGCCCGCACTCCGGGACTCAAATTACCGGGGCCAAAAACATTCAGTACTTC
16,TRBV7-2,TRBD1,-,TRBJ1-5,CASSPRTGGSYQPQHF,TGTGCCAGCAGCCCACGGACAGGGGGAAGCTATCAGCCCCAGCATTTT
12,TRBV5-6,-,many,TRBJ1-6,CASSLMDSPLHF,TGTGCCAGCAGCTTAATGGATTCACCCCTCCACTTT
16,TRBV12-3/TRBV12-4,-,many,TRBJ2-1,CASSLEGSPSGPFQFF,TGTGCCAGCAGTTTGGAGGGCTCGCCTTCTGGACCCTTTCAGTTCTTC
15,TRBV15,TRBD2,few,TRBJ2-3,CATSRDELAGDTQYF,TGTGCCACCAGCAGAGATGAGCTAGCGGGAGATACGCAGTATTTT